Sequencing of this T cell receptor (beta chain) was carried out in a study of cytomegalovirus exposure and HLA in healthy donors. Study results and caveats: As a later analysis showed, several of the most significant clusters appeared to be linked to common viral pathogens.

This clone has more than one count but fewer than ten. Its antigen is unknown. Researchers ran the PCR with 60 Vbeta and 13 Jbeta primers. The protocol was immunoSEQ multiplex PCR, while the TCRdb copy is restricted to in-frame clones and leaves out a portion. This table holds roughly 110,000 clones, about three quarters found once. From germline, CDR1 is SNHLY and CDR2 FYNNEI. Germline trimming cut 4 bases from V and 8 bases from J; bases unmatched to any gene: 7. The CDR3 contains 15 residues. The clonotype was recovered from a woman aged 40 to 50 in good health and CMV-seropositive. The specimen was PBMCs. The V gene is TRBV2, the J gene TRBJ1-6, with 8 bases aligning to TRBD1. The CDR3 here is CASSALTGDDSPLHF. CDR3 DNA sequence: TGTGCCAGCAGTGCCTTGACAGGGGACGATTCACCCCTCCACTTT.